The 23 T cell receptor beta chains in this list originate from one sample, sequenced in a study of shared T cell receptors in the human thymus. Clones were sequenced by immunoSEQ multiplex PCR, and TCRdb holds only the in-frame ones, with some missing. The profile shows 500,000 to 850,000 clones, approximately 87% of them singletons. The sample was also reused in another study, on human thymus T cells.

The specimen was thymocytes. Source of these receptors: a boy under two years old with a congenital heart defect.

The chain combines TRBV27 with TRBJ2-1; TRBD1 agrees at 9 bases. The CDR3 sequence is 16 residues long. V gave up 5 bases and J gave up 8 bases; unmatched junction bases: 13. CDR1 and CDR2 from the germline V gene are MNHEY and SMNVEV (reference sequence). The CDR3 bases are TGTGCCAGCAGTCTCTCCTGGAGGGACAGGGAGTATGAGCAGTTCTTC. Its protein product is CASSLSWRDREYEQFF.

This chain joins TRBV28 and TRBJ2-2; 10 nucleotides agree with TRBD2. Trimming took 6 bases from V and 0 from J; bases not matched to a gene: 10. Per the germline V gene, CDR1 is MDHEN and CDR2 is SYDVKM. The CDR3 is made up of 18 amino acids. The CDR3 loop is CASRTGLAGGPNTGELFF. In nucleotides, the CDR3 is TGTGCCAGCAGGACTGGCTTAGCGGGAGGACCGAACACCGGGGAGCTGTTTTTT.

CDR3 bases: TGTGCCACCAGCCTCGTGGGAGGACAGGGAGATGAAAAACTGTTTTTT. It is translated as CATSLVGGQGDEKLFF. The chain employs TRBV15 and TRBJ1-4; TRBD1 matches at 8 bases. The CDR3 extends over 16 amino acids. CDR1 LNHNV and CDR2 YYDKDF come from the germline V gene (reference sequence). J was trimmed by 6 bases and V by 5 bases; bases with no gene match: 11.

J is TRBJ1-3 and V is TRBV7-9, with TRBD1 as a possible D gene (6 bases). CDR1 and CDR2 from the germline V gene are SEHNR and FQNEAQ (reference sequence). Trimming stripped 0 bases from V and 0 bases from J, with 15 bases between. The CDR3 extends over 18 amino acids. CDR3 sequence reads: CASSLAGQLFYSGNTIYF. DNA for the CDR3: TGTGCCAGCAGCTTAGCTGGACAGTTATTCTACTCTGGAAACACCATATATTTT.

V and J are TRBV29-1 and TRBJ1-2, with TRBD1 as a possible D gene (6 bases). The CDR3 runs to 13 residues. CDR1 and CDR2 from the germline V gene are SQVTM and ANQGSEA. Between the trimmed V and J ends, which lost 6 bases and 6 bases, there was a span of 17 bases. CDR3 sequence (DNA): TGCAGCGTGGGCGCACAGGGCCCCCATGGCTACACCTTC. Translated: CSVGAQGPHGYTF.

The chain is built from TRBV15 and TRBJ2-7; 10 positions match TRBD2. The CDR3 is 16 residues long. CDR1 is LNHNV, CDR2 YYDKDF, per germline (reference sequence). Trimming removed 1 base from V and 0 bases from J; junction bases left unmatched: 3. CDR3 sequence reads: CATSRGASGSSYEQYF. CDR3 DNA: TGTGCCACCAGCAGAGGGGCTAGCGGGAGCTCCTACGAGCAGTACTTC.

Written as DNA, the CDR3 is TGCGCCAGCAGCTTGGAGTTTTCCGGGGGGGCTTCCTACAATGAGCAGTTCTTC. Translation: CASSLEFSGGASYNEQFF. The rearrangement joins TRBV5-1 to TRBJ2-1; 8 bases fit TRBD2. In germline, CDR1 is SGHRS, CDR2 YFSETQ. The CDR3 spans 18 residues. Unmatched junction bases numbered 9, after V lost 0 bases and J lost 1 base.

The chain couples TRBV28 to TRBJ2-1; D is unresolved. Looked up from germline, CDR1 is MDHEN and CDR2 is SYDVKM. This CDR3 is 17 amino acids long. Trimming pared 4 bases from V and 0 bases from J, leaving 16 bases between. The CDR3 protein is CASSSWPLESSYNEQFF. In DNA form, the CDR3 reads TGTGCCAGCAGTTCATGGCCTTTGGAGAGCTCCTACAATGAGCAGTTCTTC.

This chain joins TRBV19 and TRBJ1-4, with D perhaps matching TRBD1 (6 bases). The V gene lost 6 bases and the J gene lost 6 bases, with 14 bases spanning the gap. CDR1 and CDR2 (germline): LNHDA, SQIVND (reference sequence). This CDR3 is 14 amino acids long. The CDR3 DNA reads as TGTGCCAGTAGCCCGAGGGGGGGGGATGAAAAACTGTTTTTT. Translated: CASSPRGGDEKLFF. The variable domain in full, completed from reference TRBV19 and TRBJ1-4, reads DGGITQSPKYLFRKEGQNVTLSCEQNLNHDAMYWYRQDPGQGLRLIYYSQIVNDFQKGDIAEGYSVSREKKESFPLTVTSAQKNPTAFYLCASSPRGGDEKLFFGSGTQLSVL.

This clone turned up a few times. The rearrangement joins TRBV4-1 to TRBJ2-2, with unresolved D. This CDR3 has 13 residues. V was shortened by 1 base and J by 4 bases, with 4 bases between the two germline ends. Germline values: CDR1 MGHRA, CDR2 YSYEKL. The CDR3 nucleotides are TGCGCCAGCAGCCAAGTTAGCACCGGGGAGCTGTTTTTT. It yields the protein CASSQVSTGELFF.

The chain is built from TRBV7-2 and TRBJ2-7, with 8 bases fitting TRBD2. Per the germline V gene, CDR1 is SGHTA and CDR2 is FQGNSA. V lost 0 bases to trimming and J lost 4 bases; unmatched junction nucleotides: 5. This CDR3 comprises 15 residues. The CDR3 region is CASSLAGGRRYEQYF. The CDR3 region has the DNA TGTGCCAGCAGCTTAGCGGGCGGGAGGCGGTACGAGCAGTACTTC.

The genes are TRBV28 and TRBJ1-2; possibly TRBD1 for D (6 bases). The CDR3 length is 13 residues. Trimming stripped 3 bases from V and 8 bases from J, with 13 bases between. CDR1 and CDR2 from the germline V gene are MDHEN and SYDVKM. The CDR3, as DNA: TGTGCCAGCAGTTTTGACAGGATGGGAGGCTACACCTTC. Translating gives CASSFDRMGGYTF.

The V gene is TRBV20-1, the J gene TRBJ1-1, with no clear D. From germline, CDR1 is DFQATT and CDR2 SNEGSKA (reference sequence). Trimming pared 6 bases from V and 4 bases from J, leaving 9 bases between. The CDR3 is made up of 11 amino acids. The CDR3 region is CSALGGTEAFF. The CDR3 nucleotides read TGCAGTGCCCTCGGTGGCACTGAAGCTTTCTTT.

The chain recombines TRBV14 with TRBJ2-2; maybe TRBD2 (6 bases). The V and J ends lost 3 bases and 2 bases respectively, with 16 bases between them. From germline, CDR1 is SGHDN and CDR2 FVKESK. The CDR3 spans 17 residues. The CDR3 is CASSQASAGRNTGELFF. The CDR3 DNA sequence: TGTGCCAGCAGCCAGGCTTCGGCGGGGCGCAACACCGGGGAGCTGTTTTTT.

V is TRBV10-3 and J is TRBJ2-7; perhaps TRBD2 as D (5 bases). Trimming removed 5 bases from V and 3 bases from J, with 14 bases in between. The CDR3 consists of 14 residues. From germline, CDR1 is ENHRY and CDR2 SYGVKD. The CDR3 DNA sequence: TGTGCCATCAGTTTGGTGGGAGAGGTCTACGAGCAGTACTTC. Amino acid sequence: CAISLVGEVYEQYF.

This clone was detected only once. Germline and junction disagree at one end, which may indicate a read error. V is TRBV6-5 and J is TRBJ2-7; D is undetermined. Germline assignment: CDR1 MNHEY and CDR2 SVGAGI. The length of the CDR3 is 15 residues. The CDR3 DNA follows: TGTGCCAGCAGTTACCGCGGCCGTCTGAACGAGGAGCAGCACTTC. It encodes CASSYRGRLNEEQHF.

The CDR3 nucleotides are TGTGCCAGCAGACCTGAGTCTGACAGGGTAAATCAGCCCCAGCATTTT. Its protein product is CASRPESDRVNQPQHF. This chain connects TRBV28 to TRBJ1-5; 7 bases agree with TRBD1. This CDR3 has 16 amino acids. Germline V gene data show CDR1 as MDHEN and CDR2 as SYDVKM. V was clipped by 6 bases and J by 4 bases; unmatched bases: 12.

As DNA, the CDR3 is TGCGCCAGCAGCTTAGGGACTAGCGGGGACTACGAGCAGTACTTC. Translated, it gives CASSLGTSGDYEQYF. The V gene is TRBV5-1, the J gene TRBJ2-7; 13 bases are a match to TRBD2. The CDR3 loop spans 15 amino acids. Germline V CDR1 and CDR2: SGHRS, YFSETQ. V dropped 2 bases and J dropped 3; count of bases not matched to a gene: 2.

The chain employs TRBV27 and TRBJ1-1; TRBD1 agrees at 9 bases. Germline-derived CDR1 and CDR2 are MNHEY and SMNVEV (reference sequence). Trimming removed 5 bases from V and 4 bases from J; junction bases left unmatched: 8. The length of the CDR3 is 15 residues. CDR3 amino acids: CASSPPGQGGTEAFF. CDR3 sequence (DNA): TGTGCCAGCAGTCCTCCGGGACAGGGCGGCACTGAAGCTTTCTTT.

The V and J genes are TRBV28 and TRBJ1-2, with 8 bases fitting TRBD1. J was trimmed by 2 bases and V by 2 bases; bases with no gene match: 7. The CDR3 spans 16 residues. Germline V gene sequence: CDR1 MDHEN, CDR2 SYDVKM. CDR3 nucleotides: TGTGCCAGCAGTTTAGCGGACAGGGAAGCAAACTATGGCTACACCTTC. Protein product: CASSLADREANYGYTF.

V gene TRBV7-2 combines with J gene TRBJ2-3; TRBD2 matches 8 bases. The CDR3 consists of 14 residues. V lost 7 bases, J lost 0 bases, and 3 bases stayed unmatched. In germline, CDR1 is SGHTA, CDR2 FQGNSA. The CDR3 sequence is CASTAGGSTDTQYF. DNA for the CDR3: TGTGCCAGCACCGCGGGGGGAAGCACAGATACGCAGTATTTT.

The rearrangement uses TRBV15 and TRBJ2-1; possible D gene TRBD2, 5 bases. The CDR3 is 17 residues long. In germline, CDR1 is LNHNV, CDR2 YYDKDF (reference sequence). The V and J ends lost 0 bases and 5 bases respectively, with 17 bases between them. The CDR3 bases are TGTGCCACCAGCAGAGATGAGGATCGCTCGGGGAACAATGAGCAGTTCTTC. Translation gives CATSRDEDRSGNNEQFF.

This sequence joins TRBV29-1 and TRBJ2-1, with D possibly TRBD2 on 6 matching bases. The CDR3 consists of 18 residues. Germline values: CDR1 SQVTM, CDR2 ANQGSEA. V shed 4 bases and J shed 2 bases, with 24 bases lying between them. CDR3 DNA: TGCAGCGTTGGTCGTGGGGGGAACAGGACCAAAACCTACAATGAGCAGTTCTTC. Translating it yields CSVGRGGNRTKTYNEQFF.